Below, one TCR beta chain is given with its context. Its cognate antigen is unknown. This specimen comes from a study of OX40 agonist ivuxolimab in advanced cancers. Study as a whole: The patients received agonistic anti-OX40 (CD134) antibody ivuxolimab. Intravenous ivuxolimab was administered to patients every 2 weeks at 0.01 to 10 mg/kg. Cancers in dose escalation were hepatocellular, melanoma, renal cell and head and neck. Study-wide results and limits: The antigens recognized by the expanded peripheral T cells, that is their antigen specificity, were not determined.

J lost 5 bases, V lost 2 bases, and 7 bases had no gene match. Looked up from germline, CDR1 is MDHEN and CDR2 is SYDVKM. CDR3 length equals 17 residues. The assay was immunoSEQ multiplex PCR, and TCRdb's table has in-frame clones only and misses some. The data show approximately 99,000 clones, 95% to 97% seen once. V is TRBV28 and J is TRBJ2-1, with 12 positions matching TRBD2. The sample consisted of CD4+ or CD8+ T cells sorted from blood, taken in a trial of the OX40 agonist ivuxolimab. The TCR was taken from an adult with an advanced solid tumor such as melanoma, head and neck, liver or kidney cancer. CDR3 coding DNA: TGTGCCAGCAGTTTACTAGCGGGGGGGCCCGGGGACAATGAGCAGTTCTTC. Protein product: CASSLLAGGPGDNEQFF.